The 15 T cell receptor beta chains reported below all come from one sample, sequenced in a study of T cell repertoires in cytomegalovirus infection. TCRdb itself ran the reads through MiXCR, one entry per CDR3 protein. Of under 150,000 distinct CDR3 sequences listed, 7% to 9.5% are singletons. Sequenced sample: PBMCs. Receptors were obtained from a human donor in good health (CMV status not recorded). Some clones in this sample may be carry-over from other donors' samples.

This clonotype was observed many times. This rearrangement joins TRBV12-3 or TRBV12-4 to TRBJ2-7; 14 bases are a match to TRBD2. Unmatched junction bases numbered 10, after V lost 4 bases and J lost 2 bases. The CDR3 has 18 residues. This CDR3 reads CASSSTSGGAGGAYEQYF. For the CDR3, the DNA is TGTGCCAGCAGTTCGACTAGCGGGGGGGCAGGAGGAGCCTACGAGCAGTACTTC.

This clonotype was counted many times. The rearrangement links TRBV11-3 to TRBJ2-3; 7 positions match TRBD1. After removal of 0 bases from V and 5 bases from J, the junction contained 5 bases not matched to a gene. The CDR3 spans 15 residues. Germline V lookup: CDR1 SGHNT, CDR2 YENEEA. CDR3 coding DNA: TGTGCCAGCAGCTTAGAGGGGACAGCCAGAGATACGCAGTATTTT. Its protein product is CASSLEGTARDTQYF.

This clonotype was seen a few times. The V and J genes are TRBV7-3 and TRBJ2-3, with 9 bases fitting TRBD1. Germline loops: CDR1 SGHTA, CDR2 FQGTGA. This CDR3 is 16 amino acids long. J gave up 0 bases and V 2 bases, and 3 bases lay outside the gene matches. This chain's CDR3 is CASSLWTGASTDTQYF. In nucleotides, the CDR3 is TGTGCCAGCAGCTTATGGACAGGGGCTAGCACAGATACGCAGTATTTT.

The CDR3 DNA follows: TGCGCCAGCAGCTTGGTGTCAGAGGCTAACTATGGCTACACCTTC. Protein: CASSLVSEANYGYTF. The chain carries TRBV5-1 and TRBJ1-2; D is unclear. V dropped 0 bases and J dropped 0 bases, with 9 bases sitting between them. Germline CDR1 SGHRS, CDR2 YFSETQ. CDR3 size: 15 residues.

In this sample, this clonotype turned up many times. The chain joins TRBV5-6 to TRBJ2-2; 10 bases match TRBD1. CDR3 length: 14 amino acids. The ends lost 4 bases at V and 5 bases at J; junction bases unmatched: 2. In germline, CDR1 is SGHDT, CDR2 YYEEEE. CDR3 in DNA: TGTGCCAGCAGCCGGGACAGGGGTACCGGGGAGCTGTTTTTT. It translates to CASSRDRGTGELFF.

This clonotype was observed a handful of times. The rearrangement links TRBV27 to TRBJ1-1; TRBD1 might be the D (5 bases). The CDR3 length is 13 residues. Trimming shortened V by 6 bases and J by 4 bases, and 12 bases separated the two germline ends. In germline, CDR1 is MNHEY, CDR2 SMNVEV (reference sequence). CDR3 in amino acids: CASSSGLGTEAFF. CDR3 DNA: TGTGCCAGCAGCTCAGGGTTAGGCACTGAAGCTTTCTTT.

Many counts were recorded for this clonotype. The V and J genes are TRBV28 and TRBJ1-4; D remains ambiguous. Per the germline V gene, CDR1 is MDHEN and CDR2 is SYDVKM. This CDR3 comprises 12 residues. V was trimmed by 3 bases and J by 8 bases, leaving 7 bases between them. Here the CDR3 reads CASSFIGEKLFF. In DNA, the CDR3 is TGTGCCAGCAGTTTTATAGGAGAAAAACTGTTTTTT.

A few counts support this clonotype. The V gene is TRBV7-3, the J gene TRBJ2-2; D not certain. The CDR3 consists of 13 residues. CDR1 and CDR2 (germline): SGHTA, FQGTGA. V dropped 6 bases and J dropped 2 bases, with 7 bases sitting between them. CDR3 DNA: TGTGCCAGCAGGGAGCGAAACACCGGGGAGCTGTTTTTT. Translation: CASRERNTGELFF.

In its sample, this clonotype was seen a few times. This chain connects TRBV2 to TRBJ2-2; D is uncertain. Germline V gene sequence: CDR1 SNHLY, CDR2 FYNNEI. Trimming removed 7 bases from V and 5 bases from J, with 5 bases in between. The CDR3 totals 11 residues. CDR3: CASTRTGELFF. CDR3 nucleotides: TGTGCCAGCACACGAACCGGGGAGCTGTTTTTT.

There are many counts of this clonotype. The gene calls are TRBV6-5 and TRBJ1-3; no firm D call. Trimming took off 2 bases at V and 0 bases at J, with 17 bases between the two ends. Germline CDR1 and CDR2: MNHEY and SVGAGI. This CDR3 has 18 amino acids. The CDR3 DNA reads TGTGCCAGCAGTTACCGGTGGAGACCCTCCTACTCTGGAAACACCATATATTTT. Amino acids: CASSYRWRPSYSGNTIYF.

This clonotype was detected ten times or more. The chain combines TRBV7-8 with TRBJ2-3; 9 bases align to TRBD2. V was clipped by 5 bases and J by 1 base; unmatched bases: 10. Germline lookup yields CDR1 SGHVS and CDR2 FQNEAQ. CDR3 size: 17 residues. The CDR3 bases are TGTGCCAGCAGCGAGGGGGCGGGGGGGCGGGGCACAGATACGCAGTATTTT. Amino acid sequence: CASSEGAGGRGTDTQYF.

This clonotype was counted ten times or more. This chain connects TRBV12-3 or TRBV12-4 to TRBJ2-1; possibly TRBD2 for D (6 bases). This CDR3 spans 17 amino acids. V lost 6 bases and J lost 5, with 23 bases in between. In DNA, the CDR3 is TGTGCCAGCAGCCCCCCCAAGAAGGACTATTTGGACAATGAGCAGTTCTTC. Its protein is CASSPPKKDYLDNEQFF.

The chain uses TRBV20-1 and TRBJ2-2, with 10 bases that match TRBD1. This CDR3 has 16 amino acids. CDR1 is DFQATT, CDR2 SNEGSKA, per germline (reference sequence). Unmatched junction bases numbered 5, after V lost 1 base and J lost 3 bases. The CDR3: CSARALGTGDTGELFF. The CDR3 bases are TGCAGTGCTAGAGCGCTCGGGACAGGGGACACCGGGGAGCTGTTTTTT.

This clonotype has ten or more counts. The chain carries TRBV5-1 and TRBJ2-1; D is tentatively TRBD1 or TRBD2 (5 bases each). V shed 5 bases and J shed 8 bases, with 14 bases lying between them. The germline CDR1 and CDR2 sequences are SGHRS and YFSETQ. This CDR3 is 13 amino acids long. The CDR3 region is CASSSAGSDEQFF. The CDR3 region has the DNA TGCGCCAGCAGTAGTGCAGGGAGCGATGAGCAGTTCTTC.

This clonotype was observed a handful of times. The V gene is TRBV20-1, the J gene TRBJ1-2; the match to TRBD1 covers 7 bases. V trimming: 0 bases; J trimming: 8 bases; junction bases outside the gene matches: 6. The CDR3 contains 13 residues. The germline CDR1 and CDR2 sequences are DFQATT and SNEGSKA (reference sequence). CDR3 region: CSARDLRGHGYTF. In DNA, the CDR3 is TGCAGTGCTAGAGATCTGAGGGGGCACGGCTACACCTTC.